The rows below give T cell receptor beta chains drawn from one sample of a study of T-cell memory formation after mild COVID-19. In TCRdb, the 5' RACE reads were re-called with MiXCR into one record per CDR3 protein. The sample carries 250,000 to 300,000 distinct CDR3 sequences, 15% to 20% recorded once. The sample consisted of PBMCs or a T cell subset sorted from them (not recorded which). These receptors all stem from a man aged 18 to 30 who had mild COVID-19 (a few samples of this study predate the infection). Cell type and time point are not known. CDR3s include the opening cysteine and the closing phenylalanine or tryptophan. Each record gives: clone size, D gene, J gene, V gene, CDR3 DNA, CDR3 protein. D genes are given only for firm matches. Clone size is not always given. Where it is, it says once, few, many or a class for expanded clones.

.	TRBD1	TRBJ2-7	TRBV11-2	TGTGCCAGCAGCCCAGGGACAGGCTCGGTGTACGAGCAGTACTTC	CASSPGTGSVYEQYF
few	.	TRBJ2-7	TRBV6-5	TGTGCCAGCAGTTACTCTTGGACATCATCCTCCGAGCAGTACTTC	CASSYSWTSSSEQYF
.	.	TRBJ2-2	TRBV7-2	TGTGCCAGCAGCTTAGTTTACAGCTTGGTAACCGGGGAGCTGTTTTTT	CASSLVYSLVTGELFF
many	TRBD1	TRBJ1-2	TRBV7-2	TGTGCCAGCAGCTTAGTACCGGACAGGGACTATGGCTACACCTTC	CASSLVPDRDYGYTF
.	TRBD1	TRBJ2-5	TRBV7-2	TGTGCCAGCAAACAGGGGAACCAAGAGACCCAGTACTTC	CASKQGNQETQYF
few	.	TRBJ2-5	TRBV2	TGTGCCAGCAGTGAAAGGAGGGAGCGGGAGACCCAGTACTTC	CASSERRERETQYF
many	.	TRBJ2-5	TRBV7-8	TGTGCCAGCAGCTCAGCCTCCCTGAATGCCCAGTACTTC	CASSSASLNAQYF
many	TRBD2	TRBJ2-3	TRBV7-8	TGTGCCAGCAGCTTAGTAGGACTAGCGGGTCCAGATACGCAGTATTTT	CASSLVGLAGPDTQYF
.	.	TRBJ1-3	TRBV6-2/TRBV6-3	TGTGCCAGCACCCACCGGAGAGGATATGGAAACACCATATATTTT	CASTHRRGYGNTIYF
.	.	TRBJ1-2	TRBV7-9	TGTGCCAGCAGCTTAATGGAGGTCTTCCCTCTATATGGCTACACCTTC	CASSLMEVFPLYGYTF
.	.	TRBJ1-1	TRBV19	TGTGCCACCTGGGGCAGGGACCAGAACACTGAAGCTTTCTTT	CATWGRDQNTEAFF
.	TRBD2	TRBJ2-3	TRBV9	TGTGCCAGCAACGACCGGACTAGCGGGGGCACAGATACGCAGTATTTT	CASNDRTSGGTDTQYF
.	.	TRBJ1-2	TRBV5-6	TGTGCCAGCAGCTTTAGATTATATGGCTACACCTTC	CASSFRLYGYTF
few	TRBD1	TRBJ1-5	TRBV12-3/TRBV12-4	TGTGCCAGCAGTAGCACGACAGGGAGACAGCCCCAGCATTTT	CASSSTTGRQPQHF
many	.	TRBJ2-3	TRBV6-5	TGTGCCAGCAGTTCTCTGACCGACACAGATACGCAGTATTTT	CASSSLTDTDTQYF
many	.	TRBJ1-5	TRBV10-3	TGTGCCATCAGTCAGGGAGCTACCGGTCAGCCCCAGCATTTT	CAISQGATGQPQHF
.	.	TRBJ1-1	TRBV7-9	TGTGCCAGCTCACTACGTGCAGCCGAAGCTTTCTTT	CASSLRAAEAFF
.	.	TRBJ2-2	TRBV5-6	TGTGCCAGCAGCGTAGACTCGCCCCCCGGGGAGCTGTTTTTT	CASSVDSPPGELFF
.	TRBD1	TRBJ1-2	TRBV29-1	TGCAGCGTTGAAGGGCCAGGGGGAGCCTACACCTTC	CSVEGPGGAYTF
few	TRBD1	TRBJ2-5	TRBV12-3/TRBV12-4	TGTGCCAGCAGTACCGGGACAGACCAAGAGACCCAGTACTTC	CASSTGTDQETQYF
few	.	TRBJ1-5	TRBV2	TGTGCCAGCAGTGATGCTGGGAGGCAGCCCCAGCATTTT	CASSDAGRQPQHF
.	TRBD2	TRBJ2-3	TRBV11-2	TGTGCCAGCAGCTTAGATGAGCGGGGGGGCCAAAGGGATACGCAGTATTTT	CASSLDERGGQRDTQYF
.	.	TRBJ1-4	TRBV5-1	TGCGCCAGCAGCTTGGCGGACGGCGAAAAACTGTTTTTT	CASSLADGEKLFF
.	TRBD2	TRBJ2-2	TRBV29-1	TGCAGCGTTGTCCTAGCGGGGGGGCCGTACACCGGGGAGCTGTTTTTT	CSVVLAGGPYTGELFF
few	TRBD2	TRBJ2-3	TRBV6-6	TGTGCCAGCAGTTCCCTAGCGGGGGGGATAAATACGCAGTATTTT	CASSSLAGGINTQYF
.	TRBD2	TRBJ2-7	TRBV29-1	TGCAGCGTTGAAGAGAGCGGGGGGACCAGCTCCTACGAGCAGTACTTC	CSVEESGGTSSYEQYF
many	TRBD2	TRBJ2-3	TRBV5-4	TGTGCCAGCAGCTTAAAGCGGGGGGGTAGCACAGATACGCAGTATTTT	CASSLKRGGSTDTQYF
.	.	TRBJ1-4	TRBV5-1	TGCGCCAGCAGCTTGGAGCCGTCTTCCGGTGAAAAACTGTTTTTT	CASSLEPSSGEKLFF
.	.	TRBJ2-5	TRBV6-2/TRBV6-3	TGTGCCAGCGGGATAGGGTATCCCCAAGAGACCCAGTACTTC	CASGIGYPQETQYF
.	.	TRBJ1-2	TRBV5-1	TGCGCCAGCAGTCCGGGGCCCTCCGGTGGCTACACCTTC	CASSPGPSGGYTF
.	TRBD2	TRBJ2-3	TRBV3-1	TGTGCCAGCAGGCCGGTCGGGGGGGATACGCAGTATTTT	CASRPVGGDTQYF
.	.	TRBJ2-3	TRBV4-1	TGCGCCAGCAGCCCCCTAACTAGTTCGGGGGATACGCAGTATTTT	CASSPLTSSGDTQYF
.	TRBD1	TRBJ1-1	TRBV10-3	TGTGCCATCAGCGCCGGGACAGGGGTTGAAGCTTTCTTT	CAISAGTGVEAFF
.	.	TRBJ2-1	TRBV4-1	TGCGCCAGCAGCCAAGTGGCCGGGGCTTACAATGAGCAGTTCTTC	CASSQVAGAYNEQFF
few	.	TRBJ2-2	TRBV27	TGTGCCAGCAAGAGGGGGGCGCTTTACACCGGGGAGCTGTTTTTT	CASKRGALYTGELFF
few	.	TRBJ1-6	TRBV9	TGTGCCAGCAGCGTAGAGTTTCGTGGATCACCCCTCCACTTT	CASSVEFRGSPLHF
few	TRBD2	TRBJ2-1	TRBV7-2	TGTGCCAGCAGTTCGGGGACTAGTTCCTACAATGAGCAGTTCTTC	CASSSGTSSYNEQFF
.	.	TRBJ2-5	TRBV4-3	TGCGCCAGCAGCCAAGAAAGGTCGGGGGCGCGGGAGACCCAGTACTTC	CASSQERSGARETQYF